Detailed here is one T cell receptor (beta chain). Its specificity is not known. This entry belongs to a study of monozygotic twins with inflammatory bowel disease. Overall study findings and caveats: No discrimination was achieved between different T cell subtypes. Among twins, concordant and discordant pairs did not differ in repertoire similarity, possibly from limited power. IBD patients carried less diverse TCRbeta repertoires (inverse Simpson) than healthy co-twins. Other individuals had fewer clonotypes in common with IBD patients than with healthy twins, especially with disease activity.

There are 15 residues in the CDR3. Germline V gene lookup returns CDR1 SGHTA and CDR2 FQGNSA. From its re-call of the 5' RACE reads, TCRdb lists each CDR3 protein once, without DNA. The repertoire table contains 350,000 to 400,000 distinct CDR3 sequences. The rearrangement joins TRBV7-2 to TRBJ2-4; TCRdb gives TRBD1 as the D gene, but with no DNA this cannot be confirmed. The clonotype comes from a human donor with ulcerative colitis or Crohn's disease, or a healthy co-twin of an affected twin (not recorded which). Sequencing was carried out using blood. CDR3 amino acids: CASSSQGVSKNIQYF.